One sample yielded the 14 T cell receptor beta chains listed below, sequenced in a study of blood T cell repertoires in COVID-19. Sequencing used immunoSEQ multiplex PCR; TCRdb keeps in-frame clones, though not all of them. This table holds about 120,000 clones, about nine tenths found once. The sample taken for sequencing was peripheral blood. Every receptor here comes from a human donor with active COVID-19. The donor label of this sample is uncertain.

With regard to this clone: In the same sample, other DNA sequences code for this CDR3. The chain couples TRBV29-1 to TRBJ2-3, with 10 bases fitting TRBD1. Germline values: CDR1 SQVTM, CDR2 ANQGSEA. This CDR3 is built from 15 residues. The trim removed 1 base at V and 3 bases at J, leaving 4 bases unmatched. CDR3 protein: CSVEGGQGETDTQYF. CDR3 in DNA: TGCAGCGTTGAAGGCGGACAGGGGGAAACAGATACGCAGTATTTT.

The CDR3, as DNA: TGTGCCAGCAGCGGAGCGGGGGGGGGCGTGGAGACCCAGTACTTC. This encodes CASSGAGGGVETQYF. The chain combines TRBV5-6 with TRBJ2-5; 10 bases map to TRBD2. The CDR3 is 15 amino acids. Trimming at V came to 4 bases and at J to 5 bases, leaving 8 bases not matched to a gene. The germline gives CDR1 SGHDT, CDR2 YYEEEE.

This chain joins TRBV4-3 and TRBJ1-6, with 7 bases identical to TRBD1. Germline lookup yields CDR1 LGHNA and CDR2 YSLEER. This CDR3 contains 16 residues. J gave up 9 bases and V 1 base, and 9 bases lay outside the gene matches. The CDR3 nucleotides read TGCGCCAGCAGCCAAGCCTCCCCAGGGGGAGGTTCACCCCTCCACTTT. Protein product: CASSQASPGGGSPLHF.

CDR3 DNA sequence: TGCGCCAGCAGCCAGGAAGGACAGGGAGGATATGGCTACACCTTC. Translation: CASSQEGQGGYGYTF. The chain has TRBV4-1 and TRBJ1-2; TRBD1 aligns across 8 bases. Germline trimming cut 3 bases from V and 5 bases from J; bases unmatched to any gene: 8. This CDR3 has 15 amino acids. Germline V gene sequence: CDR1 MGHRA, CDR2 YSYEKL.

This CDR3 reads CASSARRTGGNEKLFF. The CDR3 bases are TGTGCCAGCAGCGCCCGGCGGACAGGGGGTAATGAAAAACTGTTTTTT. The chain carries TRBV3-1 (or the pseudogene TRBV3-2) and TRBJ1-4, with 10 bases lining up with TRBD1. Losses at the gene ends were 5 bases for V and 4 bases for J; bases not matched to a gene: 7. CDR3 size: 16 residues. CDR1 is LGHDT, CDR2 YNNKEL, per germline (reference sequence).

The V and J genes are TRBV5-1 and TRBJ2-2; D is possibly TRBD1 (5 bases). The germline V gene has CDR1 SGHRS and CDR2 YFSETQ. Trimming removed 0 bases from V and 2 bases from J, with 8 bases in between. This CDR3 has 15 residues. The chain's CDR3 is CASSLDRPNTGELFF. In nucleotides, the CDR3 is TGCGCCAGCAGCTTGGACAGGCCCAACACCGGGGAGCTGTTTTTT.

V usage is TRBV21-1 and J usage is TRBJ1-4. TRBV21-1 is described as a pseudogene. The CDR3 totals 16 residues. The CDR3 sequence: CASSKGLIATNEKLFF. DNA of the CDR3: TGTGCCAGCAGCAAAGGACTGATCGCAACTAATGAAAAACTGTTTTTT.

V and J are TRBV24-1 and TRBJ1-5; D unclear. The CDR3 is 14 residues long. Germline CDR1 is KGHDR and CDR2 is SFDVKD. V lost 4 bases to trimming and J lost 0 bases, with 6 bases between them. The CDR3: CATSDKNSNQPQHF. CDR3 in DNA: TGTGCCACCAGTGACAAAAATAGCAATCAGCCCCAGCATTTT.

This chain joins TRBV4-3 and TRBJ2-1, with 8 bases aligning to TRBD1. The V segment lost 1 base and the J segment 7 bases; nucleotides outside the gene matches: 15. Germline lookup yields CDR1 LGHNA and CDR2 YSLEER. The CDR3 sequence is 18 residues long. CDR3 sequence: CASSQGRGRGLSWNEQFF. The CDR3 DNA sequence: TGCGCCAGCAGCCAAGGACGCGGCAGGGGGCTTTCTTGGAATGAGCAGTTCTTC.

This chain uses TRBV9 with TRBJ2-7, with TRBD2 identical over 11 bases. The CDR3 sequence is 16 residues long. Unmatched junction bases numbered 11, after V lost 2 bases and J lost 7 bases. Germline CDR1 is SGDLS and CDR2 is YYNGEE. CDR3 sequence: CASSVDSGGANSEQYF. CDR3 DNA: TGTGCCAGCAGCGTGGATAGCGGGGGGGCCAATAGTGAGCAGTACTTC.

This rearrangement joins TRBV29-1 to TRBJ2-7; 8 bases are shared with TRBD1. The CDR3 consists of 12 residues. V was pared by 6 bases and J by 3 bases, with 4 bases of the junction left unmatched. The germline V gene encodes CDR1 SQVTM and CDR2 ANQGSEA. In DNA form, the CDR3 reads TGCAGCGTCGGACAGGGCGGCTACGAGCAGTACTTC. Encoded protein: CSVGQGGYEQYF.

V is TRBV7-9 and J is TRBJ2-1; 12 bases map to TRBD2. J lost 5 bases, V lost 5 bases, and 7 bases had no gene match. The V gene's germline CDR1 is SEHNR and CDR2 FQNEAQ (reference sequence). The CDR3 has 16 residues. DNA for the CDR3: TGTGCCAGCAGCGCTAGGACTAGCGGGGATCACAATGAGCAGTTCTTC. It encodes CASSARTSGDHNEQFF.

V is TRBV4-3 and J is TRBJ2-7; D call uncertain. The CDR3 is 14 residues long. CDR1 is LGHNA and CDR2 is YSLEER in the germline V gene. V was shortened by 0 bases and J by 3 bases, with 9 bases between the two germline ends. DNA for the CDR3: TGCGCCAGCAGCCAAGATGGTCCGGGCTACGAGCAGTACTTC. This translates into CASSQDGPGYEQYF.

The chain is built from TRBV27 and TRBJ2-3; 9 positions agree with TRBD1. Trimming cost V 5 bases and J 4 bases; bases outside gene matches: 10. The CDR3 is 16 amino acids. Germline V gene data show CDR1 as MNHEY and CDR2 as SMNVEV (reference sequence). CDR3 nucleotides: TGTGCCAGCAGTACGTTACCGGGACAGGGTCCAGATACGCAGTATTTT. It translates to CASSTLPGQGPDTQYF.